The clone carrying this T cell receptor (beta chain) was seen only once. Its antigen is currently unknown. The sequenced cases were selected for having the highest brain T cell transcript signatures. Trimming removed 6 bases at V and 1 base at J, with 10 bases between. Germline CDR1 is SEHNR and CDR2 is FQNEAQ (reference sequence). The CDR3 spans 15 residues. The sample originates from a study of brain T cells in children with intractable seizures. The method was immunoSEQ multiplex PCR; TCRdb's version includes in-frame clones alone and lacks a portion of them. The sample lists over 95,000 clones, 94% occurring once. Study outcomes and limitations: Only CDR3 sequence similarity suggested viral specificity, without known HCMV serostatus. Pre- and post-surgery blood differed in depth, so pre-surgery absences may be undersampling.

The clonotype comes from a boy less than two years old with hemimegalencephaly and intractable seizures. The V call is TRBV7-9, the J call TRBJ2-6; D is possibly TRBD1 or TRBD2 (5 bases each). The sequencing here drew on peripheral blood, taken at surgery. CDR3 protein: CASRRDRSGANVLTF. CDR3 sequence (DNA): TGTGCCAGCAGGAGGGACCGATCTGGGGCCAACGTCCTGACTTTC.